These 3 T cell receptor beta chains were all obtained from the same sample, sequenced in a study of shared clonotypes between healthy human individuals. Clones were sequenced by immunoSEQ multiplex PCR, and TCRdb holds only the in-frame ones, with some missing. Of approximately 1.5 million clones in the sample, approximately 98.5% are singletons; the top ten hold under 0.45%. Sequences were obtained from naive CD4+ T cells sorted from blood. Subset here: CD45RA+ positively selected. The receptors were gathered from a young man in good health.

This chain connects TRBV5-6 to TRBJ1-2; no reliable D call. V was cut by 1 base and J by 3 bases, with 7 bases left in between. The CDR3 has 13 residues. Per germline, CDR1 SGHDT and CDR2 YYEEEE. CDR3 nucleotide sequence: TGTGCCAGCAGCTTGCCGGCAGACTATGGCTACACCTTC. Residues: CASSLPADYGYTF.

The chain is built from TRBV2 and TRBJ2-1; D is tentatively TRBD1 or TRBD2 (5 bases each). V was pared by 7 bases and J by 8 bases, with 15 bases between. The germline gives CDR1 SNHLY, CDR2 FYNNEI. This CDR3 spans 13 amino acids. The CDR3 sequence is CASKRGIGDEQFF. The DNA for the CDR3 is TGTGCCAGCAAGAGGGGAATCGGCGATGAGCAGTTCTTC.

A word on this clone: This sample also contains other DNA sequences that code for the same CDR3. The rearrangement uses TRBV5-1 and TRBJ2-1; no firm D call. CDR3 length: 12 residues. The germline CDR1 and CDR2 sequences are SGHRS and YFSETQ. V lost 2 bases, J lost 4 bases, and 4 bases lay in between. CDR3 DNA: TGCGCCAGCAGCTTTTCTTACAATGAGCAGTTCTTC. Its translation: CASSFSYNEQFF.